These T cell receptor beta chains were read from a single sample in a study of T cell responses to AZD1222 COVID-19 vaccine. Sequencing used immunoSEQ multiplex PCR; TCRdb keeps in-frame clones, though not all of them. The sample has 200,000 or so clones; about nine tenths are singletons. Material: peripheral blood, obtained on day 0 of AZD1222 vaccination. The origin of the receptors is an adult in good health. Each CDR3 is given with its conserved first and last residue. The order of the fields is J gene, V gene, D gene, clone size, CDR3 DNA, CDR3 protein. The D gene is left open where the match is weak. Size is omitted from some rows. Given values are once, few, many or a class for expanded clones.

J: TRBJ2-3; V: TRBV19; D: .; size: .; DNA: TGTGCCAGTAGTATAGCTCTAGCCGACACAGATACGCAGTATTTT; CDR3: CASSIALADTDTQYF
J: TRBJ2-1; V: TRBV6-4; D: .; size: once; DNA: TGTGCCAGCAGTGCAGGGCTAATCAATGAGCAGTTCTTC; CDR3: CASSAGLINEQFF
J: TRBJ1-1; V: TRBV19; D: TRBD1; size: .; DNA: TGTGCCAGTAGTACCGGGACAGCCCGGGGTTTT; CDR3: CASSTGTARGF
J: TRBJ2-2; V: TRBV5-4; D: .; size: .; DNA: TGTGCCAGCAGCTTGGTTACAACGAACACCGGGGAGCTGTTTTTT; CDR3: CASSLVTTNTGELFF
J: TRBJ1-3; V: TRBV28; D: .; size: few; DNA: TGTGCCAGCATCGCTGGAAACACCATATATTTT; CDR3: CASIAGNTIYF
J: TRBJ1-3; V: TRBV5-6; D: .; size: .; DNA: TGTGCCAGCAGCCAACCCGGGACACCCGCAGGTGGAAACACCATATATTTT; CDR3: CASSQPGTPAGGNTIYF
J: TRBJ2-2; V: TRBV12-3/TRBV12-4; D: .; size: few; DNA: TGTGCCATCAACGGAATGGGGGACGGGGAGCTGTTTTTT; CDR3: CAINGMGDGELFF
J: TRBJ1-4; V: TRBV2; D: .; size: .; DNA: TGTGCCAGCAATCGGGGGCGCTTGGCAGAAAAACTGTTTTTT; CDR3: CASNRGRLAEKLFF
J: TRBJ1-5; V: TRBV6-5; D: .; size: .; DNA: TGTGCCAGCAGTTACTCGTTCGGGAGCAATCAGCCCCAGCATTTT; CDR3: CASSYSFGSNQPQHF
J: TRBJ1-1; V: TRBV7-9; D: .; size: .; DNA: TGTGCCAGCAGCGGCAGGGCAGTGAACACTGAAGCTTTCTTT; CDR3: CASSGRAVNTEAFF
J: TRBJ2-7; V: TRBV30; D: TRBD2; size: .; DNA: TGTGCCTGGAGTCCGTTAGCGGGAGTCTCCTACGAGCAGTACTTC; CDR3: CAWSPLAGVSYEQYF
J: TRBJ1-2; V: TRBV4-2; D: .; size: .; DNA: TGTGCCAGCAGCCAAGAGGCCCAGAACACTAACTATGGCTACACCTTC; CDR3: CASSQEAQNTNYGYTF
J: TRBJ1-4; V: TRBV30; D: TRBD1; size: once; DNA: TGTGCCTGGAAACCTGGGACAGAGAATGAAAAACTGTTTTTT; CDR3: CAWKPGTENEKLFF
J: TRBJ1-6; V: TRBV29-1; D: .; size: .; DNA: TGCAGCGTTACAGAACGTAATTCACCCCTCCACTTT; CDR3: CSVTERNSPLHF
J: TRBJ2-1; V: TRBV18; D: .; size: .; DNA: TGTGCCAGCTCCCCCCAACGAGGAGAGGGGGGGAATGAGCAGTTCTTC; CDR3: CASSPQRGEGGNEQFF
J: TRBJ2-1; V: TRBV10-3; D: TRBD1; size: .; DNA: TGTGCCATCAGTGAAGAATGGGGACAGGGGGGAGCGGATCAATACAATGAGCAGTTCTTC; CDR3: CAISEEWGQGGADQYNEQFF
J: TRBJ1-5; V: TRBV10-2; D: .; size: .; DNA: TGCGCCAGCCGACAGGGCAATCAGCCCCAGCATTTT; CDR3: CASRQGNQPQHF
J: TRBJ2-6; V: TRBV28; D: TRBD1; size: once; DNA: TGTGCCAGCAGTTTAGGATTGGCGGGCAGGGGGCTTACTGGGGCCAACGTCCTGACTTTC; CDR3: CASSLGLAGRGLTGANVLTF
J: TRBJ1-1; V: TRBV24-1; D: TRBD1; size: .; DNA: TGTGCCACCAGTGATTCTGGGACAGGGGAGAACACTGAAGCTTTCTTT; CDR3: CATSDSGTGENTEAFF
J: TRBJ1-5; V: TRBV6-5; D: .; size: .; DNA: TGTGCCAGCAAATTTTGGCAGGAAGGTCAGCCCCAGCATTTT; CDR3: CASKFWQEGQPQHF
J: TRBJ2-3; V: TRBV11-2; D: .; size: .; DNA: TGTGCCAGCAGCTCGGTAGGGGATACGCAGTATTTT; CDR3: CASSSVGDTQYF
J: TRBJ1-2; V: TRBV30; D: TRBD1; size: .; DNA: TGTGCCTGGAGAAGCGCCGGGACAGTCTATGGCTACACCTTC; CDR3: CAWRSAGTVYGYTF
J: TRBJ2-7; V: TRBV5-1; D: .; size: .; DNA: TGCGCCAGCAGCATGGACAACGAGCAGTACTTC; CDR3: CASSMDNEQYF
J: TRBJ1-3; V: TRBV6-5; D: .; size: .; DNA: TGTGCCAGCAGCCTGGACTTACTCTCTGGAAACACCATATATTTT; CDR3: CASSLDLLSGNTIYF
J: TRBJ1-3; V: TRBV28; D: .; size: .; DNA: TGTGCCAGCGGGACGCCGAGCTCTGGAAACACCATATATTTT; CDR3: CASGTPSSGNTIYF
J: TRBJ1-6; V: TRBV7-3; D: .; size: .; DNA: TGTGCCAGCAGCTTAACGGGTACGGCGAATTCACCCCTCCACTTT; CDR3: CASSLTGTANSPLHF
J: TRBJ2-7; V: TRBV27; D: .; size: .; DNA: TGTGCCAGCAGTTTCGCGGTATCCTACGAGCAGTACTTC; CDR3: CASSFAVSYEQYF
J: TRBJ1-6; V: TRBV28; D: .; size: .; DNA: TGTGCCAGCAGTGATCAGCTAAGTAATTCACCCCTCCACTTT; CDR3: CASSDQLSNSPLHF
J: TRBJ2-2; V: TRBV3-1/TRBV3-2; D: .; size: .; DNA: TGTGCCAGCAGCCAAAGAGACGACGGGGAGCTGTTTTTT; CDR3: CASSQRDDGELFF
J: TRBJ2-7; V: TRBV21-1; D: .; size: .; DNA: TGTGCCAGCAGCAGAGTTGTAGTAATTGTCTCCTACGAGCAGTACTTC; CDR3: CASSRVVVIVSYEQYF
J: TRBJ1-3; V: TRBV7-2; D: .; size: .; DNA: TGTGCCAGCAGCTTAGGTCCCAACTCTGGAAACACCATATATTTT; CDR3: CASSLGPNSGNTIYF
J: TRBJ2-3; V: TRBV10-2; D: .; size: .; DNA: TGCGCCAGCGTCCCTAGCCGCCAAGGTGGTACGCAGTATTTT; CDR3: CASVPSRQGGTQYF
J: TRBJ2-1; V: TRBV4-2; D: TRBD2; size: once; DNA: TGTGCCAGCAGCCAAGCCGGGACTAACAATGAGCAGTTCTTC; CDR3: CASSQAGTNNEQFF
J: TRBJ1-1; V: TRBV7-9; D: .; size: .; DNA: TGTGCCAGCAGCCCTGGGTTCAACGCTGAAGCTTTCTTT; CDR3: CASSPGFNAEAFF
J: TRBJ1-1; V: TRBV30; D: .; size: .; DNA: TGTGCCCAGACGGGGGGCACTGAAGCTTTCTTT; CDR3: CAQTGGTEAFF
J: TRBJ1-2; V: TRBV28; D: TRBD1; size: .; DNA: TGTGCCAGCAGTTTACCCGGAGCAGGGGGCTTGGGAGGCTACACCTTC; CDR3: CASSLPGAGGLGGYTF
J: TRBJ2-7; V: TRBV7-2; D: .; size: once; DNA: TGTGCCAGCAGCTTAACGGCCAGTTCGAGCTCCTACGAGCAGTACTTC; CDR3: CASSLTASSSSYEQYF
J: TRBJ2-3; V: TRBV19; D: TRBD2; size: .; DNA: TGTGCCAGTAGTATACGGACTAGCAGTTCCACAGATACGCAGTATTTT; CDR3: CASSIRTSSSTDTQYF
J: TRBJ1-6; V: TRBV3-1/TRBV3-2; D: .; size: .; DNA: TGTGCCAGCAGCCAAGTCGACAAGGTTTCACCCCTCCACTTT; CDR3: CASSQVDKVSPLHF
J: TRBJ1-3; V: TRBV6-5; D: .; size: .; DNA: TGTGCCAGCGGGGAGGGAACGGCAGGAAACACCATATATTTT; CDR3: CASGEGTAGNTIYF
J: TRBJ2-1; V: TRBV24-1; D: TRBD1; size: .; DNA: TGTGCCACCAGTGATTTTAAGGGACAGGGGCTTAATGAGCAGTTCTTC; CDR3: CATSDFKGQGLNEQFF
J: TRBJ2-1; V: TRBV7-2; D: TRBD1; size: .; DNA: TGTGCCAGCAGATGGGGACAGGGGGCGCGCAATGAGCAGTTCTTC; CDR3: CASRWGQGARNEQFF
J: TRBJ2-7; V: TRBV5-4; D: TRBD2; size: .; DNA: TGTGCCAGCAGCGATCCTCTAGCGGCCTACGAGCAGTACTTC; CDR3: CASSDPLAAYEQYF
J: TRBJ2-7; V: TRBV13; D: .; size: once; DNA: TGTGCCAGCAGCTCGCAACAAACAGGGTCCTCACCCACCTACGAGCAGTACTTC; CDR3: CASSSQQTGSSPTYEQYF
J: TRBJ1-2; V: TRBV4-1; D: .; size: .; DNA: TGCGCCAGCAGCCAAACCTCAGGGGATGGCTACACCTTC; CDR3: CASSQTSGDGYTF